These T cell receptor beta chains were read from a single sample in a study of cytomegalovirus exposure and HLA in healthy donors. Assay: immunoSEQ multiplex PCR; the TCRdb copy retains only in-frame clones and omits some. The table records around 120,000 clones, approximately 80% of them present only once. Sequencing was done on a sample of PBMCs. The receptors shown here come from a man aged 25-40 years in good health and CMV-seronegative. CDR3s include the opening cysteine and the closing phenylalanine or tryptophan. D genes are given only for firm matches. Not all rows give a size; the values are once, few, many and, for expanded clones, a class.

V gene: TRBV13
clone size: -
D gene: -
J gene: TRBJ2-7
CDR3 protein: CASSLGDKTYEQYF
CDR3 DNA: TGTGCCAGCAGCTTAGGGGACAAGACCTACGAGCAGTACTTC

V gene: TRBV5-1
clone size: -
D gene: TRBD1
J gene: TRBJ2-1
CDR3 protein: CASSLLQGERYNEQFF
CDR3 DNA: TGCGCCAGCAGCTTACTACAGGGGGAGAGGTACAATGAGCAGTTCTTC

V gene: TRBV25-1
clone size: -
D gene: -
J gene: TRBJ2-1
CDR3 protein: CASSEKITGQFF
CDR3 DNA: TGTGCCAGCAGTGAAAAGATTACGGGGCAGTTCTTC

V gene: TRBV11-3
clone size: -
D gene: -
J gene: TRBJ2-1
CDR3 protein: CASSDRLTGEQFF
CDR3 DNA: TGTGCCAGCAGCGACCGTCTGACGGGTGAGCAGTTCTTC

V gene: TRBV9
clone size: -
D gene: TRBD1
J gene: TRBJ1-1
CDR3 protein: CASSADRADTEAFF
CDR3 DNA: TGTGCCAGCAGCGCTGACAGGGCGGACACTGAAGCTTTCTTT

V gene: TRBV30
clone size: -
D gene: TRBD1
J gene: TRBJ2-5
CDR3 protein: CAWSVEYGGQGLETQYF
CDR3 DNA: TGTGCCTGGAGTGTGGAGTATGGGGGACAGGGCCTAGAGACCCAGTACTTC

V gene: TRBV30
clone size: -
D gene: -
J gene: TRBJ1-1
CDR3 protein: CAWSVQTNTEAFF
CDR3 DNA: TGTGCCTGGAGTGTACAGACGAACACTGAAGCTTTCTTT

V gene: TRBV15
clone size: -
D gene: TRBD2
J gene: TRBJ2-7
CDR3 protein: CATSAAGGGEQYF
CDR3 DNA: TGTGCCACCAGCGCGGCGGGGGGGGGAGAGCAGTACTTC

V gene: TRBV13
clone size: -
D gene: -
J gene: TRBJ2-7
CDR3 protein: CASSPGSNSYEQYF
CDR3 DNA: TGTGCCAGCAGCCCCGGGAGCAACTCCTACGAGCAGTACTTC

V gene: TRBV27
clone size: few
D gene: TRBD1
J gene: TRBJ2-1
CDR3 protein: CASSFRDREVHEQFF
CDR3 DNA: TGTGCCAGCAGTTTCCGGGACAGGGAGGTGCATGAGCAGTTCTTC

V gene: TRBV28
clone size: -
D gene: -
J gene: TRBJ2-7
CDR3 protein: CASSRSYEQYF
CDR3 DNA: TGTGCCAGCAGCCGTTCCTACGAGCAGTACTTC

V gene: TRBV5-6
clone size: -
D gene: TRBD1
J gene: TRBJ2-3
CDR3 protein: CASSLAKWTGGTDTQYF
CDR3 DNA: TGTGCCAGCAGCTTGGCCAAGTGGACAGGGGGCACAGATACGCAGTATTTT

V gene: TRBV5-4
clone size: -
D gene: TRBD2
J gene: TRBJ2-7
CDR3 protein: CASSPEWGGNYEQYF
CDR3 DNA: TGTGCCAGCAGCCCGGAATGGGGGGGGAACTACGAGCAGTACTTC

V gene: TRBV6-5
clone size: -
D gene: -
J gene: TRBJ1-1
CDR3 protein: CASSYWGSGTEAFF
CDR3 DNA: TGTGCCAGCAGTTACTGGGGAAGCGGCACTGAAGCTTTCTTT

V gene: TRBV6-4
clone size: -
D gene: TRBD2
J gene: TRBJ2-3
CDR3 protein: CASSVSSGSTDTQYF
CDR3 DNA: TGTGCCAGCAGTGTTTCTAGCGGAAGCACAGATACGCAGTATTTT

V gene: TRBV6-6
clone size: -
D gene: -
J gene: TRBJ1-2
CDR3 protein: CASSNRDHGYTF
CDR3 DNA: TGTGCCAGCAGTAACCGGGATCATGGCTACACCTTC

V gene: TRBV7-9
clone size: -
D gene: -
J gene: TRBJ1-5
CDR3 protein: CASSLGGSSNQPQHF
CDR3 DNA: TGTGCCAGCAGCTTAGGAGGGTCTAGCAATCAGCCCCAGCATTTT

V gene: TRBV18
clone size: once
D gene: TRBD1
J gene: TRBJ2-7
CDR3 protein: CASSLTGTYEQYF
CDR3 DNA: TGTGCCAGCTCACTGACAGGGACCTACGAGCAGTACTTC

V gene: TRBV28
clone size: -
D gene: -
J gene: TRBJ2-7
CDR3 protein: CASMRDYEQYF
CDR3 DNA: TGTGCCAGCATGAGAGACTACGAGCAGTACTTC

V gene: TRBV19
clone size: -
D gene: -
J gene: TRBJ1-2
CDR3 protein: CASSMEGSYTF
CDR3 DNA: TGTGCCAGTAGTATGGAGGGGAGCTACACCTTC

V gene: TRBV13
clone size: -
D gene: -
J gene: TRBJ1-1
CDR3 protein: CASSSFRLLSTEAFF
CDR3 DNA: TGTGCCAGCAGCTCCTTTCGACTGTTGAGCACTGAAGCTTTCTTT

V gene: TRBV10-1
clone size: once
D gene: TRBD2
J gene: TRBJ2-1
CDR3 protein: CASSGGRAQNEQFF
CDR3 DNA: TGCGCCAGCAGTGGAGGGAGGGCCCAGAATGAGCAGTTCTTC

V gene: TRBV2
clone size: -
D gene: TRBD2
J gene: TRBJ2-4
CDR3 protein: CASSDGGGNIQYF
CDR3 DNA: TGTGCCAGCAGTGACGGGGGGGGGAACATTCAGTACTTC

V gene: TRBV7-9
clone size: -
D gene: TRBD1
J gene: TRBJ1-5
CDR3 protein: CASSRGTGHQPQHF
CDR3 DNA: TGTGCCAGCAGCAGAGGGACAGGGCATCAGCCCCAGCATTTT